The 19 T cell receptor beta chains below were found in one sample sequenced in a study of T cells in Graves' hyperthyroidism and ophthalmopathy. TCR beta CDR3 regions were amplified from RNA. With the HTBI primer set, the TCR CDR3 went through a first round of RT-PCR. MiXCR, run by TCRdb on the multiplex PCR reads, gives a single entry per CDR3 protein. The table includes some 370,000 distinct CDR3 sequences, over 13% detected once. Specimen: blood. These TCRs come from a man aged 50 to 59 with Graves' ophthalmopathy.

This clonotype came up a few times. The genes are TRBV19 and TRBJ1-5; D gene ambiguous. The CDR3 extends over 12 amino acids. Germline-derived CDR1 and CDR2 are LNHDA and SQIVND (reference sequence). Trimming took 5 bases from V and 5 from J, leaving 7 bases between them. This CDR3 reads CASSVLDQPQHF. CDR3 nucleotides: TGTGCCAGTAGTGTGTTAGATCAGCCCCAGCATTTT.

This clonotype was recorded at least ten times. CDR3: CASSLSSAGGETQYF. CDR3 in DNA: TGTGCCAGCAGCTTAAGCTCAGCGGGGGGAGAGACCCAGTACTTC. The chain employs TRBV11-3 and TRBJ2-5, with 9 bases fitting TRBD2. Germline V gene lookup returns CDR1 SGHNT and CDR2 YENEEA. CDR3 size: 15 residues. After removal of 2 bases from V and 4 bases from J, the junction contained 5 bases not matched to a gene.

This clonotype has at least ten counts. The chain couples TRBV7-8 to TRBJ2-7, with unresolved D. The V gene's germline CDR1 is SGHVS and CDR2 FQNEAQ. V was pared by 2 bases and J by 4 bases, with 9 bases between. This CDR3 is 13 amino acids long. The CDR3 DNA follows: TGTGCCAGCAGCTTATTAACCGAATACGAGCAGTACTTC. It translates to CASSLLTEYEQYF.

This clonotype was observed at least ten times. The chain joins TRBV4-1 to TRBJ2-1; a possible D gene is TRBD2 (6 bases). Deletions cut 3 bases from V and 2 bases from J, with 14 bases between. Looked up from germline, CDR1 is MGHRA and CDR2 is YSYEKL. This CDR3 has 16 residues. For the CDR3, the DNA is TGCGCCAGCAGCCACGCCCCCCGGGAGACCTACAATGAGCAGTTCTTC. This sequence encodes CASSHAPRETYNEQFF.

The chain employs TRBV20-1 and TRBJ2-7; maybe TRBD2 (6 bases). The CDR3 extends over 12 amino acids. Trimming took off 7 bases at V and 5 bases at J, with 15 bases between the two ends. Germline CDR1 and CDR2: DFQATT and SNEGSKA (reference sequence). This chain's CDR3 is CSVRSPGDEQYF. The CDR3, as DNA: TGCAGTGTAAGAAGCCCGGGGGACGAGCAGTACTTC.

The V and J genes are TRBV5-6 and TRBJ2-6, with 7 bases identical to TRBD2. Losses at the gene ends were 4 bases for V and 0 bases for J; bases not matched to a gene: 10. The CDR3 is made up of 18 amino acids. The germline CDR1 and CDR2 sequences are SGHDT and YYEEEE. CDR3 in DNA: TGTGCCAGCAGCAGCCCGGGGAGGGGAATCTCTGGGGCCAACGTCCTGACTTTC. Encoded protein: CASSSPGRGISGANVLTF.

This clonotype has just a few counts. J is TRBJ2-3 and V is TRBV14, with D possibly being TRBD1 or TRBD2 (5 bases each). V was pared by 2 bases and J by 2 bases, with 11 bases between. CDR1 is SGHDN, CDR2 FVKESK, per germline. CDR3 length: 15 amino acids. The CDR3 nucleotides are TGTGCCAGCAGCCAACCCGGGACCCACACAGATACGCAGTATTTT. Translation gives CASSQPGTHTDTQYF.

This clonotype occurred many times. V is TRBV3-1 and J is TRBJ2-3, with D unclear. The CDR3 totals 14 residues. V was shortened by 2 bases and J by 5 bases, with 11 bases between the two germline ends. CDR1 and CDR2 from the germline V gene are LGHDT and YNNKEL (reference sequence). CDR3 sequence: CASSQPPLLDTQYF. The CDR3 nucleotides are TGTGCCAGCAGCCAACCCCCTCTATTAGATACGCAGTATTTT.

V is TRBV19 and J is TRBJ1-5; maybe TRBD1 (5 bases). With 5 bases removed from V and 4 bases from J, the gap between germline ends came to 12 bases. Germline V lookup: CDR1 LNHDA, CDR2 SQIVND (reference sequence). The CDR3 loop spans 14 amino acids. The CDR3 DNA reads TGTGCCAGTAGTCCACTGGACACAAATCAGCCCCAGCATTTT. It is translated as CASSPLDTNQPQHF. Complete variable domain (other parts from reference TRBV19 and TRBJ1-5): DGGITQSPKYLFRKEGQNVTLSCEQNLNHDAMYWYRQDPGQGLRLIYYSQIVNDFQKGDIAEGYSVSREKKESFPLTVTSAQKNPTAFYLCASSPLDTNQPQHFGDGTRLSIL.

This clonotype has a count of ten or more. The chain combines TRBV24-1 with TRBJ2-2; TRBD2 might be the D (6 bases). V lost 5 bases and J lost 2, with 11 bases in between. In germline, CDR1 is KGHDR, CDR2 SFDVKD. CDR3 length: 15 residues. The CDR3 coding sequence is TGTGCCACCAGTGCTCCTAGCGCTAACACCGGGGAGCTGTTTTTT. Translating gives CATSAPSANTGELFF.

The chain uses TRBV25-1 and TRBJ2-1; D is unclear. The CDR3 sequence is 12 residues long. Trimming took off 3 bases at V and 7 bases at J, with 7 bases between the two ends. From germline, CDR1 is MGHDK and CDR2 SYGVNS. The CDR3 nucleotides read TGTGCCAGCAGTGATTGGCGGAATGAGCAGTTCTTC. This gives the protein CASSDWRNEQFF.

With regard to this clonotype: A clone one base away is much larger, so this may be a read error. V usage is TRBV12-3 or TRBV12-4 and J usage is TRBJ2-3, with D uncertain. V gave up 4 bases and J gave up 4 bases, with 9 bases separating them. CDR3 size: 13 residues. CDR3 protein: CASSSVFSDTQYF. The CDR3 DNA reads as TGTGCCAGCAGTTCGGTCTTCTCAGATACGCAGTATTTT.

This rearrangement joins TRBV5-1 to TRBJ1-2; D is uncertain. Per the germline V gene, CDR1 is SGHRS and CDR2 is YFSETQ. CDR3 size: 15 residues. Trimming shortened V by 0 bases and J by 0 bases, and 9 bases separated the two germline ends. The CDR3 reads CASSLGREANYGYTF. DNA for the CDR3: TGCGCCAGCAGCTTGGGTAGGGAAGCTAACTATGGCTACACCTTC.

In its sample, this clonotype was seen many times. The chain employs TRBV29-1 and TRBJ2-3; D perhaps matches TRBD2 (6 bases). From germline, CDR1 is SQVTM and CDR2 ANQGSEA. CDR3 length equals 12 residues. The ends were cut back, 4 bases at V and 3 bases at J, with 8 bases in the middle. CDR3 sequence (DNA): TGCAGCGTTGTCGGGAGAACAGATACGCAGTATTTT. Its protein is CSVVGRTDTQYF.

The rearrangement joins TRBV19 to TRBJ2-2; D is unresolved. The V gene lost 0 bases and the J gene lost 5 bases, with 4 bases spanning the gap. Germline V CDR1 and CDR2: LNHDA, SQIVND (reference sequence). This CDR3 is 13 amino acids long. The CDR3 coding sequence is TGTGCCAGTAGTATAGATGGGACCGGGGAGCTGTTTTTT. Translated, it gives CASSIDGTGELFF.

The table lists this clonotype with a few counts. The genes are TRBV3-1 and TRBJ2-2; D gene uncertain. Germline V gives CDR1 LGHDT, CDR2 YNNKEL (reference sequence). The V and J ends lost 3 bases and 6 bases respectively, with 5 bases between them. The CDR3 runs to 12 residues. As DNA, the CDR3 is TGTGCCAGCAGCCACACGGCCGGGGAGCTGTTTTTT. Its protein product is CASSHTAGELFF.

Regarding this clonotype: A much larger clone is a single base away; this may be a read error. The chain links TRBV24-1 to TRBJ2-1; TRBD2 matches at 9 bases. CDR3 length: 15 residues. The V segment lost 4 bases and the J segment 5 bases; nucleotides outside the gene matches: 5. CDR1 is KGHDR and CDR2 is SFDVKD in the germline V gene. The CDR3 here is CATSEPGLADNEQFF. CDR3 DNA: TGTGCCACCAGTGAGCCGGGACTAGCCGACAATGAGCAGTTCTTC.

CDR3 amino acids: CASSPEGLPGLHYGEQFF. The CDR3 DNA reads TGTGCCAGCAGCCCAGAAGGATTACCGGGCCTCCACTACGGTGAGCAGTTCTTC. The V gene is TRBV12-3 or TRBV12-4, the J gene TRBJ2-1, with no clear D. The V end was cut by 6 bases, the J end by 9 bases, with 30 bases between. The CDR3 spans 18 residues.

This clonotype was observed at least ten times. The chain links TRBV20-1 to TRBJ2-7, with 7 bases lining up with TRBD1. Germline assignment: CDR1 DFQATT and CDR2 SNEGSKA (reference sequence). This CDR3 is 15 amino acids long. V gave up 6 bases and J gave up 6 bases; unmatched junction bases: 17. Here the CDR3 DNA reads TGCAGTGCCACCAATACGGGACAGCCGAGGGGCGAGCAGTACTTC. This gives the protein CSATNTGQPRGEQYF.